The clone carrying this T cell receptor (beta chain) occurred once. TCRdb's table, derived via immunoSEQ multiplex PCR, lists solely in-frame clones and lacks some. The sample holds some 63,000 clones, about four fifths seen once. These data belong to a study of OX40 agonist ivuxolimab in advanced cancers. Study summary: The drug used for patients, ivuxolimab, was an agonistic anti-OX40 (CD134) antibody. The dose-escalation cohort was about 83% male, with a mean age of about 56 years, ranging about 20 to 85.

Specimen: CD4+ or CD8+ T cells sorted from blood, collected in a trial of the OX40 agonist ivuxolimab. The clonotype was recovered from an adult with an advanced solid tumor such as melanoma, head and neck, liver or kidney cancer.

The CDR3 sequence is CANFNPNQGYYGYTF. In nucleotides, the CDR3 is TGTGCCAACTTTAACCCAAACCAGGGTTACTATGGCTACACCTTC. The rearrangement joins TRBV6-1 to TRBJ1-2, with TRBD1 as a possible D gene (5 bases). Germline loops: CDR1 MNHNS, CDR2 SASEGT. The ends were cut back, 10 bases at V and 3 bases at J, with 21 bases in the middle. CDR3 length: 15 residues.